The 4 T cell receptor beta chains reported below all come from one sample, sequenced in a study of T cells in Graves' hyperthyroidism and ophthalmopathy. There were TCR beta CDR3 regions amplified from RNA transcripts. Using the HTBI primer set, a first-round RT-PCR was run on the TCR CDR3. TCRdb processed the multiplex PCR reads anew with MiXCR; each CDR3 protein has one entry. The sample has 600,000 to 700,000 distinct CDR3 sequences, roughly 46% seen once. The sequencing sample was made of peripheral blood or thyroid tissue (not recorded which). These receptors all stem from an adult man with Graves' disease, either hyperthyroidism or ophthalmopathy (not recorded which).

This clonotype was seen repeatedly, ten times or more. The rearrangement uses TRBV7-3 and TRBJ1-1; maybe TRBD1 (6 bases). The CDR3 runs 13 residues. Germline assignment: CDR1 SGHTA and CDR2 FQGTGA. V was pared by 5 bases and J by 1 base, with 8 bases between. The CDR3 here is CASSRGQNTEAFF. The CDR3 region has the DNA TGTGCCAGCAGCAGGGGACAGAACACTGAAGCTTTCTTT.

The chain couples TRBV20-1 to TRBJ2-7; D ambiguous. The J call may not be correct, given that the DNA end is closer to TRBJ2-1. Germline V gene lookup returns CDR1 DFQATT and CDR2 SNEGSKA (reference sequence). The CDR3 has 9 residues. The CDR3 DNA sequence: TGCAGTGCTAGCCCAGAGCAGTTCTTC. Protein: CSASPEQFF.

As regards this clonotype: At one boundary the junction diverges from the germline segment, which might be a read error. V usage is TRBV20-1 and J usage is TRBJ2-7, with TRBD2 matching over 11 bases. The CDR3 consists of 14 residues. The V gene's germline CDR1 is DFQATT and CDR2 SNEGSKA (reference sequence). The CDR3 DNA reads as TGCAGTGCTGGAGATACTAGCGGGAGCTACGAGCAGTACTTC. Amino acid sequence: CSAGDTSGSYEQYF.

This clonotype was detected a few times. V and J are TRBV19 and TRBJ2-5; D is unresolved. With 1 base removed from V and 2 bases from J, the gap between germline ends came to 8 bases. Germline V CDR1 and CDR2: LNHDA, SQIVND (reference sequence). This CDR3 has 14 amino acids. The CDR3 nucleotides read TGTGCCAGTAGTATAGGTCCCAAACAAGAGACCCAGTACTTC. It yields the protein CASSIGPKQETQYF.